Reported below is one T cell receptor beta chain. As yet, its antigen is unknown. After expansion with viral peptide pools in the ViraFEST assay, antigen-specific CD4+ T cells were sequenced. Isolation of CD4+ T cells took place after around 10 days of culture. Of the BNT162b2 and mRNA-1273 vaccines, participants received two doses of one or the other. Profiling relied on immunoSEQ multiplex PCR, and the TCRdb table lists in-frame clones only, not all of them. The sample has fewer than 90,000 clones, over 70% seen once; the top ten hold under 1.2%. The data derive from a study of vaccination effects on CD4 cells after COVID-19. Study results and caveats: Marked contraction was observed in infection-induced and vaccine-induced clones late after vaccination.

This material consisted of CD4+ T cells from PBMCs cultured with HCoV-OC43 spike peptides, taken after COVID-19 vaccination. Subset meaning: HCoV-OC43 spike overlapping peptide pool stimulation. This clonotype originated in a human donor who received a COVID-19 vaccine.

Here the CDR3 reads CASSFQNEKLFF. Here the CDR3 DNA reads TGTGCCAGCAGCTTCCAAAATGAAAAACTGTTTTTT. The rearrangement joins TRBV5-5 to TRBJ1-4, with unresolved D. Germline CDR1 reads SGHKS; CDR2 reads YYEKEE (reference sequence). The CDR3 is 12 residues long. V lost 2 bases and J 5 bases, leaving 4 bases between the germline ends.